Given below is one T cell receptor beta chain in context. The data derive from a study of blood T cell repertoires in COVID-19. Study context: Donors in the United States, Italy and Spain gave samples during acute or convalescent COVID-19.

TCRdb's table, derived via immunoSEQ multiplex PCR, lists solely in-frame clones and lacks some. The sample shows 20,000 to 25,000 clones, roughly 80% of them seen only once. The receptor was derived from a woman older than 75 with acute or convalescent COVID-19. Sequenced: peripheral blood.

The chain's CDR3 is CASSGTGVIYTEAFF. The CDR3 coding sequence is TGTGCCAGTAGCGGGACAGGGGTAATTTACACTGAAGCTTTCTTT. The chain uses TRBV19 and TRBJ1-1, with TRBD1 identical over 10 bases. The CDR3 is 15 residues long. The germline V gene has CDR1 LNHDA and CDR2 SQIVND (reference sequence). V dropped 6 bases and J dropped 3; count of bases not matched to a gene: 7.